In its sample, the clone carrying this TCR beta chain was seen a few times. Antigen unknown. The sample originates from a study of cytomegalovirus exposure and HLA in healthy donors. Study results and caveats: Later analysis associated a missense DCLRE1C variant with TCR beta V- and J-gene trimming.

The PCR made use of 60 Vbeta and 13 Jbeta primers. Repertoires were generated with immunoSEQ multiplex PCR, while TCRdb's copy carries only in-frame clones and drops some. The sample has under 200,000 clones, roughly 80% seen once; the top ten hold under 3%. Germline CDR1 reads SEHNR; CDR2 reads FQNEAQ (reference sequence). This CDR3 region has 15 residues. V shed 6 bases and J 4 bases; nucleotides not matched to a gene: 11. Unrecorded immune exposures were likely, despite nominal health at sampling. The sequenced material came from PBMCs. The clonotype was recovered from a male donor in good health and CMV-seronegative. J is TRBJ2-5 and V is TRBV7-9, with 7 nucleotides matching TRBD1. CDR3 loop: CASRANRGSAETQYF. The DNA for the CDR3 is TGTGCCAGCAGGGCGAACAGGGGCTCTGCAGAGACCCAGTACTTC.